The sequence of this T cell receptor (beta chain) was determined in a study of identical twins. TCRdb called the 5' RACE reads again in MiXCR, with one record for every CDR3 protein. The data hold about 900,000 distinct CDR3 sequences, with 12% observed a single time. Study-wide results and limits: A cross-sectional statistical analysis, not follow-up of the same donors, supported the conclusions. The study found that models underestimated out-of-frame TCR alpha sharing in monozygotic twins. The abundant beta clonotypes from cord blood had fewer insertions, and memory repertoires had none of this.

Comments on this clonotype: Its antigen is still unknown.

There are 19 residues in the CDR3. Per the germline V gene, CDR1 is SGHRS and CDR2 is YFSETQ. The V segment lost 4 bases and the J segment 7 bases; nucleotides outside the gene matches: 19. The same sample was also used in a study of yellow fever vaccine responses in identical twins.

The clonotype originates from a woman under 30 in good health. V usage is TRBV5-1 and J usage is TRBJ2-5; 13 bases agree with TRBD2. Sequencing input: PBMCs. CDR3 sequence: CASSIWTSGGGRIPGTQYF. DNA for the CDR3: TGCGCCAGCAGCATCTGGACTAGCGGGGGTGGGAGAATTCCGGGGACCCAGTACTTC.